This T cell receptor (beta chain) was obtained from a study of blood T cell repertoires in COVID-19. Study in general: Collection of acute and convalescent COVID-19 samples took place in the United States, Italy and Spain. The cDNA or gDNA used as material had been derived from T cells, B-cell-depleted T cells, or PBMCs.

Per the study methods: Cell counts per sample came from amplifying reference gene primers. Only in-frame clones appear in the TCRdb table, and some are missing; sequencing was by immunoSEQ multiplex PCR. The D gene and trimming were derived from the DNA, and the V and J assignments and clone size from that table. The data show 45,000 to 60,000 clones, roughly 87% seen once. The sequence was obtained from a woman between 55 and 75 years old with acute or convalescent COVID-19. Material for sequencing was peripheral blood.

Written as DNA, the CDR3 is TGTGCCAGCAGCCCATCCTCGCGGCCTAATGAAAAACTGTTTTTT. It codes for CASSPSSRPNEKLFF. The chain has TRBV4-2 and TRBJ1-4; D is unclear. The germline V gene has CDR1 LGHNA and CDR2 YNFKEQ. V was pared by 4 bases and J by 3 bases, with 12 bases between. This CDR3 spans 15 amino acids.